The 11 T cell receptor beta chains below were found in one sample sequenced in a study of PD-1 blockade in classical Hodgkin lymphoma. The method was immunoSEQ multiplex PCR; TCRdb's version includes in-frame clones alone and lacks a portion of them. The data hold 10,000 to 13,000 clones, with approximately 81% observed a single time. Every patient experienced relapse after autologous stem cell transplantation, and brentuximab vedotin exposure varied. The specimen was peripheral blood mononuclear cells (PBMCs), collected at baseline. The receptor source for this set is a human donor with classical Hodgkin lymphoma.

The rearrangement joins TRBV7-9 to TRBJ1-1; 7 bases map to TRBD1. This CDR3 spans 16 amino acids. V trimming: 4 bases; J trimming: 1 base; junction bases outside the gene matches: 9. Looked up from germline, CDR1 is SEHNR and CDR2 is FQNEAQ (reference sequence). The CDR3 DNA reads TGTGCCAGCAGCTACCGAGGACAGGTTGGGAACACTGAAGCTTTCTTT. It is translated as CASSYRGQVGNTEAFF. Supplemented by reference TRBV7-9 and TRBJ1-1, the full variable domain reads DTGVSQNPRHKITKRGQNVTFRCDPISEHNRLYWYRQTLGQGPEFLTYFQNEAQLEKSRLLSDRFSAERPKGSFSTLEIQRTEQGDSAMYLCASSYRGQVGNTEAFFGQGTRLTVV.

V is TRBV19 and J is TRBJ1-2; D not resolved. The CDR3 is made up of 13 amino acids. Germline values: CDR1 LNHDA, CDR2 SQIVND (reference sequence). Trimming took 1 base from V and 7 from J, leaving 10 bases between them. As DNA, the CDR3 is TGTGCCAGTAGTATAGGGACGGTTGGTGGCTACACCTTC. This gives the protein CASSIGTVGGYTF.

This chain uses TRBV6-5 with TRBJ1-4; no reliable D call. The germline CDR1 and CDR2 sequences are MNHEY and SVGAGI. V lost 2 bases to trimming and J lost 5 bases, with 9 bases between them. The CDR3 is 14 residues long. The chain's CDR3 is CASSYSNTNEKLFF. DNA for the CDR3: TGTGCCAGCAGTTACAGCAATACCAATGAAAAACTGTTTTTT.

V usage is TRBV2 and J usage is TRBJ2-2; a possible D gene is TRBD1 (6 bases). The CDR3 runs 14 residues. The germline V gene has CDR1 SNHLY and CDR2 FYNNEI. V gave up 6 bases and J gave up 1 base, with 9 bases separating them. The DNA of the CDR3 is TGTGCCAGCAGAGGGGGAGTGAACACCGGGGAGCTGTTTTTT. Translated, it gives CASRGGVNTGELFF.

The rearrangement uses TRBV2 and TRBJ2-7, with 15 bases lining up with TRBD2. With 6 bases clipped from V and 1 base from J, the junction kept 4 bases outside the gene matches. The CDR3 spans 16 residues. Germline V gene sequence: CDR1 SNHLY, CDR2 FYNNEI. The CDR3 DNA follows: TGTGCCAGCAGGGGGACTAGCGGGGGGTTATCCTACGAGCAGTACGTC. This encodes CASRGTSGGLSYEQYV.

This clone showed up just a few times. The genes are TRBV5-1 and TRBJ2-1, with 13 bases fitting TRBD2. Germline V gene lookup returns CDR1 SGHRS and CDR2 YFSETQ. This CDR3 comprises 17 residues. Trimming cost V 0 bases and J 9 bases; bases outside gene matches: 9. CDR3 sequence reads: CASSLAALAGGQGEQFF. Written as DNA, the CDR3 is TGCGCCAGCAGCTTGGCCGCACTAGCGGGGGGGCAAGGTGAGCAGTTCTTC.

The chain couples TRBV7-9 to TRBJ2-1, with 12 bases matching TRBD2. After removal of 4 bases from V and 6 bases from J, the junction contained 4 bases not matched to a gene. Germline assignment: CDR1 SEHNR and CDR2 FQNEAQ (reference sequence). CDR3 length equals 15 residues. CDR3 in amino acids: CASSSLAGGVNEQFF. CDR3 DNA sequence: TGTGCCAGCAGCTCCCTAGCGGGGGGGGTCAATGAGCAGTTCTTC.

The chain has TRBV12-5 and TRBJ2-5; D is undetermined. The CDR3 covers 12 residues. V dropped 1 base and J dropped 4 bases, with 4 bases sitting between them. Per the germline V gene, CDR1 is LGHNT and CDR2 is FRNRAP. As DNA, the CDR3 is TGTGCTAGTGGTTTGGGGCCAGAGACCCAGTACTTC. Residues: CASGLGPETQYF.

The J gene is TRBJ2-7, the V gene TRBV11-2; 9 bases match TRBD1. Trimming removed 1 base from V and 3 bases from J; junction bases left unmatched: 4. CDR3 length equals 15 residues. CDR1 is SGHAT, CDR2 FQNNGV, per germline. This CDR3 reads CASSLAVTGGYEQYV. The DNA of the CDR3 is TGTGCCAGCAGCTTAGCCGTGACAGGGGGCTACGAGCAGTACGTC.

The chain joins TRBV30 to TRBJ2-3; TRBD2 might be the D (6 bases). This CDR3 is built from 15 residues. Germline CDR1 is GTSNPN and CDR2 is SVGIG (reference sequence). V was pared by 3 bases and J by 2 bases, with 15 bases between. CDR3 region: CAWSGGLPPTDTQYF. The CDR3 DNA is TGTGCCTGGAGCGGGGGACTGCCACCCACAGATACGCAGTATTTT.

The rearrangement links TRBV18 to TRBJ2-3, with 8 positions matching TRBD1. The V and J ends lost 6 bases and 5 bases, in that order; junction bases with no gene match: 10. This CDR3 has 15 residues. CDR1 and CDR2 from the germline V gene are KGHSH and LQKENI. CDR3 amino acids: CASSSDRGSVDTQYF. Written as DNA, the CDR3 is TGTGCCAGCTCTTCCGACAGGGGTAGTGTAGATACGCAGTATTTT. The full variable domain, rest sourced from reference TRBV18 and TRBJ2-3, is NAGVMQNPRHLVRRRGQEARLRCSPMKGHSHVYWYRQLPEEGLKFMVYLQKENIIDESGMPKERFSAEFPKEGPSILRIQQVVRGDSAAYFCASSSDRGSVDTQYFGPGTRLTVL.